This TCR beta chain was recorded in a study of blood T cells in healthy people across ages. Study-level points and caveats: Diversity was higher, and naive CD4+ cells more numerous, in long-lived donors than in aged donors.

The CDR3 is made up of 14 amino acids. Germline CDR1 MNHNY, CDR2 SVGAGI (reference sequence). J lost 7 bases, V lost 5 bases, and 5 bases had no gene match. As to this clonotype: The target antigen is unknown.

A second PCR, run for about 6 to 12 cycles, used a sample-barcoded 5' primer plus a J-beta primer mix. MiXCR, applied by TCRdb to the 5' RACE reads, yields one record per CDR3 protein. The repertoire holds some 860,000 distinct CDR3 sequences, with roughly three fifths as singletons. The source is a man between 35 and 55 years old in good health. The chain uses TRBV6-6 and TRBJ1-4; TRBD1 aligns across 9 bases. The specimen sequenced was blood. The CDR3, as DNA: TGTGCCAGCAGTACCGGGACAGGGAGTGAAAAACTGTTTTTT. Amino acids: CASSTGTGSEKLFF.